This T cell receptor (beta chain) was observed in a study of shared clonotypes between healthy human individuals. Study context: CD8 memory received one plate per donor, CD8 naive two, CD4 memory three and CD4 naive three. Study results and caveats: Represented diversity (both genetic and exposure-history) was limited by the small number of donors. Clonotype sharing among the donors was expected to vary with sequencing depth.

The assay was immunoSEQ multiplex PCR, and TCRdb's table has in-frame clones only and misses some. Seen here are some 2,100,000 clones, about 94% observed once, and the top ten hold 0.1% to 0.15%. Naive CD4+ cells were CD45RA-selected; the remaining cells were memory. The V end was cut by 11 bases, the J end by 4 bases, with 14 bases between. This CDR3 is built from 12 residues. Germline loops: CDR1 SNHLY, CDR2 FYNNEI. For this clone: Antigen unknown.

The TCR was taken from a man aged 18 to 35 in good health. This rearrangement joins TRBV2 to TRBJ1-1; D gene uncertain. Input material: naive CD4+ T cells sorted from blood. Specified subset: CD45RA+ positively selected. In DNA form, the CDR3 reads TGTGCCGGGAAACGGGATGGCACTGAAGCTTTCTTT. This sequence encodes CAGKRDGTEAFF. Full variable domain (outside the CDR3, taken from reference TRBV2 and TRBJ1-1): EPEVTQTPSHQVTQMGQEVILRCVPISNHLYFYWYRQILGQKVEFLVSFYNNEISEKSEIFDDQFSVERPDGSNFTLKIRSTKLEDSAMYFCAGKRDGTEAFFGQGTRLTVV.